At least ten counts were recorded for the clone carrying this TCR beta chain. Antigen specificity is unknown. This CDR3 is built from 15 residues. Germline values: CDR1 SGHDN, CDR2 FVKESK. J lost 4 bases, V lost 1 base, and 5 bases had no gene match. These data belong to a study of CD8+CD57+ T cells in acquired aplastic anemia. Study background: The sorted CD4+ and CD8+ cells yielded an average roughly 3 ug of DNA.

Findings of the study overall: Patients shared around 31 CD8+ CDR3 sequences with controls. Controls did not differ significantly from patients in CD8+ Simpson's diversity.

According to the study, genomic DNA was the template for TCR beta VDJ and CDR3 profiling. TCRdb reprocessed the reads with MiXCR, giving one entry per CDR3 protein. The data contain 200,000 to 300,000 distinct CDR3 sequences, approximately 45% of them seen just once; the ten biggest clones take up 6.5% to 10%. Before being chosen for sequencing, patients had shown CD8+CD57+ cell expansion by flow cytometry. Every patient had severe acquired aplastic anemia. Sequenced sample: sorted CD4+, CD8+, or CD8+CD57+ T cells (not recorded which) from PBMCs. This chain links TRBV14 with TRBJ2-5, with 8 bases aligning to TRBD1. The receptor was derived from a human donor with aplastic anemia. CDR3 bases: TGTGCCAGCAGCCAAGTCAGGGGGCTCGGAGAGACCCAGTACTTC. It specifies CASSQVRGLGETQYF.